What follows are 27 T cell receptor beta chains derived from one specimen sequenced in a study of blood T cell repertoires in COVID-19. Sequencing was performed with immunoSEQ multiplex PCR; in TCRdb, only in-frame clones are kept and a portion is missing. Seen here are some 100,000 clones, around 80% observed once, and the top ten hold under 7.5%. Sequencing input: peripheral blood. The source of these receptors is a man aged 50-60 years with active or convalescent COVID-19.

This chain connects TRBV7-2 to TRBJ1-1; perhaps TRBD1 as D (5 bases). The CDR3 contains 15 residues. The V and J ends lost 3 bases and 1 base respectively, with 12 bases between them. Per germline, CDR1 SGHTA and CDR2 FQGNSA. The DNA for the CDR3 is TGTGCCAGCAGCTTCGACGGACACGAGAACACTGAAGCTTTCTTT. It specifies CASSFDGHENTEAFF. Looking up the rest from reference TRBV7-2 and TRBJ1-1 gives the full variable domain: GAGVSQSPSNKVTEKGKDVELRCDPISGHTALYWYRQSLGQGLEFLIYFQGNSAPDKSGLPSDRFSAERTGGSVSTLTIQRTQQEDSAVYLCASSFDGHENTEAFFGQGTRLTVV.

The gene calls are TRBV6-2 or TRBV6-3 and TRBJ2-7, with TRBD2 as a possible D gene (5 bases). There are 16 residues in the CDR3. The V gene's germline CDR1 is MNHEY and CDR2 SVGEGT. Deletions cut 2 bases from V and 2 bases from J, with 16 bases between. The CDR3 DNA sequence: TGTGCCAGCAGTTACCCACCCGGGGTTACCACCTACGAGCAGTACTTC. This sequence encodes CASSYPPGVTTYEQYF.

This chain joins TRBV19 and TRBJ2-5; D is unresolved. V was clipped by 3 bases and J by 2 bases, with 7 bases between them. The CDR3 has 13 amino acids. Germline values: CDR1 LNHDA, CDR2 SQIVND (reference sequence). The DNA of the CDR3 is TGTGCCAGTAGTATTAGTAAACAAGAGACCCAGTACTTC. It translates to CASSISKQETQYF.

DNA for the CDR3: TGTGCCATCAGTGAGCTTCCGACAGGGACGATCGATACGCAGTATTTT. This gives the protein CAISELPTGTIDTQYF. The chain uses TRBV10-3 and TRBJ2-3; 7 nucleotides line up with TRBD1. CDR3 size: 16 residues. V was pared by 2 bases and J by 6 bases, with 11 bases of the junction left unmatched. Germline V gives CDR1 ENHRY, CDR2 SYGVKD.

The V and J genes are TRBV11-2 and TRBJ1-4; D not resolved. V lost 6 bases and J lost 5, with 4 bases in between. The length of the CDR3 is 11 residues. CDR1 is SGHAT, CDR2 FQNNGV, per germline. CDR3 DNA: TGTGCCAGCAGTCAAAATGAAAAACTGTTTTTT. Translating gives CASSQNEKLFF.

The chain employs TRBV4-1 and TRBJ1-1; TRBD1 aligns across 7 bases. The CDR3 consists of 16 residues. The V gene's germline CDR1 is MGHRA and CDR2 YSYEKL. V lost 1 base and J lost 6; bases outside the gene matches: 11. As DNA, the CDR3 is TGCGCCAGCAGCCAAGGACAGGGTAGAGATTCGGCTGAAGCTTTCTTT. Its protein is CASSQGQGRDSAEAFF.

The chain recombines TRBV5-4 with TRBJ2-7; TRBD1 is a possible D gene (5 bases). This CDR3 has 13 residues. The V gene's germline CDR1 is SGHNT and CDR2 YYREEE (reference sequence). Between the trimmed V and J ends, which lost 2 bases and 2 bases, there was a span of 8 bases. CDR3 protein: CASSLDRAYEQYF. CDR3 in DNA: TGTGCCAGCAGCTTAGACAGAGCCTACGAGCAGTACTTC. The variable domain in full, completed from reference TRBV5-4 and TRBJ2-7, reads ETGVTQSPTHLIKTRGQQVTLRCSSQSGHNTVSWYQQALGQGPQFIFQYYREEENGRGNFPPRFSGLQFPNYSSELNVNALELDDSALYLCASSLDRAYEQYFGPGTRLTVT.

The chain recombines TRBV7-2 with TRBJ2-5, with 7 bases aligning to TRBD2. V shed 3 bases, J shed 2 bases, and the junction held 6 bases outside the gene matches. Germline-derived CDR1 and CDR2 are SGHTA and FQGNSA. The CDR3 sequence is 15 residues long. CDR3 sequence (DNA): TGTGCCAGCAGCTTTCAGTGGGGGGGGCAAGAGACCCAGTACTTC. Encoded protein: CASSFQWGGQETQYF.

This chain joins TRBV7-9 and TRBJ2-3; maybe TRBD1 (6 bases). CDR1 and CDR2 (germline): SEHNR, FQNEAQ (reference sequence). The CDR3 consists of 14 residues. V was trimmed by 1 base and J by 2 bases, leaving 7 bases between them. Here the CDR3 DNA reads TGTGCCAGCAGCTTAGAGGGGGTCACAGATACGCAGTATTTT. Protein product: CASSLEGVTDTQYF.

The rearrangement uses TRBV19 and TRBJ1-5, with D possibly matching TRBD1 (6 bases). In germline, CDR1 is LNHDA, CDR2 SQIVND (reference sequence). The CDR3 has 15 amino acids. Trimming cost V 3 bases and J 7 bases, with 16 bases left between them. The CDR3 nucleotides are TGTGCCAGTAGTATCGACAGGTCTAACCTACAGCCCCAGCATTTT. The encoded protein is CASSIDRSNLQPQHF.

Concerning this clone itself: Mismatch with germline at one junction end may stem from a read error. The rearrangement links TRBV7-6 to TRBJ2-3, with 13 bases aligning to TRBD2. In germline, CDR1 is SGHVS, CDR2 FNYEAQ. There are 17 residues in the CDR3. CDR3 in DNA: TGTGCCAGCAGCTTGGGACTAGCGGGGACTAGCACAAATACGCAGTATTTT. Translation: CASSLGLAGTSTNTQYF. Complete variable domain (other parts from reference TRBV7-6 and TRBJ2-3): GAGVSQSPRYKVTKRGQDVALRCDPISGHVSLYWYRQALGQGPEFLTYFNYEAQQDKSGLPNDRFSAERPEGSISTLTIQRTEQRDSAMYRCASSLGLAGTSTNTQYFGPGTRLTVL.

This chain links TRBV3-1 (or the pseudogene TRBV3-2) with TRBJ1-6; no clear D. CDR1 is LGHDT and CDR2 is YNNKEL in the germline V gene (reference sequence). Trimming cost V 1 base and J 7 bases, with 8 bases left between them. The CDR3 has 14 residues. CDR3: CASSQGGSNSPLHF. CDR3 DNA: TGTGCCAGCAGCCAAGGAGGGAGCAATTCACCCCTCCACTTT.

This clone was observed a handful of times. In DNA form, the CDR3 reads TGTGCCAGCTCACCTCCCAACAGGGGACTAGGAAATGAGCAGTTCTTC. Its translation is CASSPPNRGLGNEQFF. The V call is TRBV18, the J call TRBJ2-1; D perhaps matches TRBD2 (8 bases). The germline gives CDR1 KGHSH, CDR2 LQKENI. The CDR3 consists of 16 residues. The V end was cut by 3 bases, the J end by 7 bases, with 19 bases between.

The chain links TRBV30 to TRBJ2-2; a possible D gene is TRBD1 (6 bases). Trimming pared 4 bases from V and 4 bases from J, leaving 13 bases between. The CDR3 has 14 amino acids. Germline V gene lookup returns CDR1 GTSNPN and CDR2 SVGIG (reference sequence). The CDR3 nucleotides are TGTGCCTGGAACGCAGGGGAATTCACCGGGGAGCTGTTTTTT. Residues: CAWNAGEFTGELFF.

The rearrangement joins TRBV12-3 or TRBV12-4 to TRBJ1-2, with a possible D match to TRBD1 (6 bases). The CDR3 contains 11 residues. The V and J ends lost 7 bases and 4 bases respectively, with 7 bases between them. The CDR3 DNA is TGTGCCAGCACACAGGGCTATGGCTACACCTTC. It yields the protein CASTQGYGYTF.

This chain joins TRBV7-8 and TRBJ1-3; D ambiguous. This CDR3 comprises 16 residues. Trimming left V 1 base short and J 0 bases short, with 10 bases between. Germline V gene sequence: CDR1 SGHVS, CDR2 FQNEAQ. CDR3 sequence reads: CASSLGPPGSGNTIYF. The CDR3 DNA is TGTGCCAGCAGCTTAGGGCCCCCGGGCTCTGGAAACACCATATATTTT.

In DNA, the CDR3 is TGTGCCAGCAGCCCCCGACAGGGAGGTTCACTGTACGTC. This translates into CASSPRQGGSLYV. This chain joins TRBV3-1 (or the pseudogene TRBV3-2) and TRBJ2-7; maybe TRBD1 (7 bases). The CDR3 is 13 residues long. Trimming removed 4 bases from V and 12 bases from J, with 19 bases in between. From germline, CDR1 is LGHDT and CDR2 YNNKEL (reference sequence).

The chain employs TRBV14 and TRBJ2-7, with 7 nucleotides matching TRBD2. With 1 base clipped from V and 9 bases from J, the junction kept 0 bases outside the gene matches. The CDR3 contains 11 residues. Germline CDR1 is SGHDN and CDR2 is FVKESK. The chain's CDR3 is CASSQAGGQYF. The CDR3 DNA is TGTGCCAGCAGCCAAGCGGGGGGGCAGTACTTC.

This chain joins TRBV3-1 (or the pseudogene TRBV3-2) and TRBJ1-3; D might be TRBD1 (6 bases). This CDR3 is built from 14 residues. In germline, CDR1 is LGHDT, CDR2 YNNKEL (reference sequence). Between the trimmed V and J ends, which lost 3 bases and 2 bases, there was a span of 8 bases. The chain's CDR3 is CASSHGGPGNTIYF. The DNA of the CDR3 is TGTGCCAGCAGCCATGGGGGCCCTGGAAACACCATATATTTT.

The chain has TRBV3-1 (or the pseudogene TRBV3-2) and TRBJ2-7; 10 bases agree with TRBD2. V shed 4 bases, J shed 7 bases, and the junction held 7 bases outside the gene matches. CDR3 length equals 14 residues. Germline CDR1 LGHDT, CDR2 YNNKEL (reference sequence). The CDR3 loop is CASSPSGGAREQYF. CDR3 DNA: TGTGCCAGCAGCCCTAGCGGGGGAGCCAGGGAGCAGTACTTC.

The rearrangement joins TRBV6-2 or TRBV6-3 to TRBJ2-1, with 16 bases matching TRBD2. This CDR3 contains 20 residues. Per the germline V gene, CDR1 is MNHEY and CDR2 is SVGEGT. Trimming removed 6 bases from V and 0 bases from J; junction bases left unmatched: 11. The CDR3 sequence: CASSPGTSGGARSSYNEQFF. CDR3 DNA: TGTGCCAGCAGCCCGGGGACTAGCGGGGGGGCCCGGAGCTCCTACAATGAGCAGTTCTTC.

V gene TRBV6-5 combines with J gene TRBJ2-6, with 11 bases that match TRBD1. The junction had 3 bases not matched to a gene; V was cut back by 8 bases and J by 3 bases. CDR3 size: 15 residues. In germline, CDR1 is MNHEY, CDR2 SVGAGI. CDR3 sequence (DNA): TGTGCCAGCGGACAGGGGGCTTTTGGGGCCAACGTCCTGACTTTC. Translation: CASGQGAFGANVLTF.

This chain links TRBV10-3 with TRBJ2-7; a possible D gene is TRBD1 (6 bases). Germline values: CDR1 ENHRY, CDR2 SYGVKD. The CDR3 is 15 residues long. Trimming cost V 3 bases and J 6 bases, with 18 bases left between them. The CDR3 here is CAISESGTPIVEQYF. As DNA, the CDR3 is TGTGCCATCAGTGAATCCGGGACACCCATCGTCGAGCAGTACTTC.

V is TRBV5-4 and J is TRBJ1-2; D is possibly TRBD1 (5 bases). CDR3 size: 13 residues. The V gene's germline CDR1 is SGHNT and CDR2 YYREEE (reference sequence). The V gene lost 2 bases and the J gene lost 3 bases, with 8 bases spanning the gap. CDR3 region: CASSLVGDYGYTF. CDR3 coding DNA: TGTGCCAGCAGCTTAGTAGGGGACTATGGCTACACCTTC.

V and J are TRBV6-1 and TRBJ1-1; 8 bases are shared with TRBD1. The length of the CDR3 is 16 residues. The V segment lost 3 bases and the J segment 1 base; nucleotides outside the gene matches: 7. Germline V gene lookup returns CDR1 MNHNS and CDR2 SASEGT. CDR3 protein: CASSDSRGRGNTEAFF. The CDR3 DNA sequence: TGTGCCAGCAGTGATAGCAGGGGGCGCGGGAACACTGAAGCTTTCTTT.

This chain joins TRBV2 and TRBJ2-7; D gene uncertain. The V gene lost 2 bases and the J gene lost 3 bases, with 2 bases spanning the gap. This CDR3 comprises 11 residues. In germline, CDR1 is SNHLY, CDR2 FYNNEI. This CDR3 is CASSEYYEQYF. CDR3 in DNA: TGTGCCAGCAGTGAATACTACGAGCAGTACTTC.

The rearrangement joins TRBV5-1 to TRBJ1-1; TRBD1 agrees at 8 bases. V dropped 4 bases and J dropped 1; count of bases not matched to a gene: 6. Germline CDR1 is SGHRS and CDR2 is YFSETQ. CDR3 length: 15 amino acids. The CDR3 region is CASSPKTGANTEAFF. CDR3 coding DNA: TGCGCCAGCAGCCCCAAGACAGGGGCGAACACTGAAGCTTTCTTT. Variable domain in full (rest from reference TRBV5-1 and TRBJ1-1): KAGVTQTPRYLIKTRGQQVTLSCSPISGHRSVSWYQQTPGQGLQFLFEYFSETQRNKGNFPGRFSGRQFSNSRSEMNVSTLELGDSALYLCASSPKTGANTEAFFGQGTRLTVV.